This entry lists 30 T cell receptor beta chains sequenced from one sample in a study of blood T cell repertoires in COVID-19. The assay was immunoSEQ multiplex PCR, and TCRdb's table has in-frame clones only and misses some. The repertoire holds about 140,000 clones, with 79% as singletons. Sequencing input: peripheral blood. These receptors were taken from a man aged 55 to 70 with acute or convalescent COVID-19.

This clone appeared a single time. The chain couples TRBV30 to TRBJ2-7; 12 bases fit TRBD2. The CDR3 spans 15 residues. Germline V lookup: CDR1 GTSNPN, CDR2 SVGIG (reference sequence). V dropped 3 bases and J dropped 6; count of bases not matched to a gene: 9. CDR3 nucleotide sequence: TGTGCCTGGAGGCCAAGACTAGCGGGAGCGCTCGAGCAGTACTTC. It is translated as CAWRPRLAGALEQYF.

The chain employs TRBV18 and TRBJ1-5; unclear D gene. The ends were cut back, 2 bases at V and 3 bases at J, with 5 bases in the middle. Germline assignment: CDR1 KGHSH and CDR2 LQKENI. The CDR3 is made up of 13 amino acids. The CDR3 is CASSPGPNQPQHF. The CDR3, as DNA: TGTGCCAGCTCACCAGGGCCCAATCAGCCCCAGCATTTT.

This clone occurred a few times. The chain carries TRBV5-1 and TRBJ1-6, with 9 bases matching TRBD1. The CDR3 length is 15 residues. Germline V gene data show CDR1 as SGHRS and CDR2 as YFSETQ. V shed 4 bases, J shed 5 bases, and the junction held 4 bases outside the gene matches. CDR3 amino acids: CASSLQGADNSPLHF. The DNA of the CDR3 is TGCGCCAGCAGCCTACAGGGGGCAGATAATTCACCCCTCCACTTT.

The chain carries TRBV27 and TRBJ2-2; D is possibly TRBD2 (5 bases). This CDR3 is built from 17 residues. CDR1 and CDR2 from the germline V gene are MNHEY and SMNVEV (reference sequence). Trimming stripped 2 bases from V and 0 bases from J, with 13 bases between. This CDR3 is CASSLGFPAANTGELFF. The CDR3 bases are TGTGCCAGCAGTTTAGGGTTTCCAGCGGCGAACACCGGGGAGCTGTTTTTT.

V and J are TRBV7-2 and TRBJ1-1, with TRBD1 identical over 8 bases. V lost 3 bases to trimming and J lost 0 bases; unmatched junction nucleotides: 6. CDR3 length equals 16 residues. Germline loops: CDR1 SGHTA, CDR2 FQGNSA. The CDR3 protein is CASSLDRERVNTEAFF. In nucleotides, the CDR3 is TGTGCCAGCAGCTTGGACAGGGAAAGGGTGAACACTGAAGCTTTCTTT.

V is TRBV28 and J is TRBJ1-2; D remains ambiguous. Germline V CDR1 and CDR2: MDHEN, SYDVKM. V was pared by 3 bases and J by 7 bases, with 6 bases between. The CDR3 consists of 11 residues. The CDR3 nucleotides read TGTGCCAGCAGTTTGGCCAGTGGCTACACCTTC. Translating gives CASSLASGYTF.

The CDR3 reads CASSWRRGRNEQFF. DNA of the CDR3: TGTGCCAGTAGTTGGAGGAGGGGACGCAATGAGCAGTTCTTC. The chain employs TRBV19 and TRBJ2-1, with D maybe TRBD2 (6 bases). From germline, CDR1 is LNHDA and CDR2 SQIVND (reference sequence). Trimming stripped 5 bases from V and 6 bases from J, with 14 bases between. The CDR3 runs to 14 residues.

In its sample, this clone was seen once. The chain combines TRBV18 with TRBJ1-5; D may be TRBD1 (6 bases). Trimming took 4 bases from V and 3 from J, leaving 7 bases between them. The CDR3 runs 13 residues. From germline, CDR1 is KGHSH and CDR2 LQKENI. DNA of the CDR3: TGTGCCAGCTCACGGGACACCAATCAGCCCCAGCATTTT. It specifies CASSRDTNQPQHF.

The V call is TRBV27, the J call TRBJ2-3; the match to TRBD2 covers 8 bases. Germline CDR1 MNHEY, CDR2 SMNVEV (reference sequence). After removal of 3 bases from V and 3 bases from J, the junction contained 5 bases not matched to a gene. This CDR3 is built from 15 residues. The CDR3 DNA reads as TGTGCCAGCAGTTTCGGGGGGGCTGGGACAGATACGCAGTATTTT. Its translation: CASSFGGAGTDTQYF.

The J gene is TRBJ1-3, the V gene TRBV9, with D unresolved. Germline V lookup: CDR1 SGDLS, CDR2 YYNGEE. The CDR3 is 15 amino acids. V was trimmed by 5 bases and J by 1 base, leaving 13 bases between them. Here the CDR3 reads CASSSNPQSGNTIYF. For the CDR3, the DNA is TGTGCCAGCAGTTCTAACCCTCAATCTGGAAACACCATATATTTT.

This chain connects TRBV7-9 to TRBJ2-1; D possibly corresponds to TRBD1 (5 bases). The CDR3 sequence is 15 residues long. V was trimmed by 3 bases and J by 2 bases, leaving 11 bases between them. The V gene's germline CDR1 is SEHNR and CDR2 FQNEAQ (reference sequence). In DNA form, the CDR3 reads TGTGCCAGCAGCTTTACGGCAGGGCCCTACAATGAGCAGTTCTTC. Translated, it gives CASSFTAGPYNEQFF.

This clone was seen just once. V is TRBV3-1 (or the pseudogene TRBV3-2) and J is TRBJ1-6, with D perhaps TRBD1 (5 bases). Trimming removed 2 bases from V and 8 bases from J, with 13 bases in between. CDR1 and CDR2 (germline): LGHDT, YNNKEL (reference sequence). This CDR3 contains 15 residues. CDR3 in DNA: TGTGCCAGCAGCCAAAACCCAGACAGCCATTCACCCCTCCACTTT. Translated: CASSQNPDSHSPLHF.

This chain uses TRBV27 with TRBJ1-4; 9 bases are a match to TRBD1. J gave up 9 bases and V 8 bases, and 7 bases lay outside the gene matches. From germline, CDR1 is MNHEY and CDR2 SMNVEV (reference sequence). This CDR3 spans 13 amino acids. CDR3 sequence: CASGQGKRKKLFF. The CDR3 DNA sequence: TGTGCCAGCGGACAGGGGAAAAGGAAAAAACTGTTTTTT.

This clone was picked up a small number of times. The chain recombines TRBV27 with TRBJ1-5, with a possible D match to TRBD1 (6 bases). CDR1 is MNHEY, CDR2 SMNVEV, per germline (reference sequence). V was cut by 5 bases and J by 0 bases, with 17 bases left in between. The CDR3 consists of 17 residues. CDR3 sequence reads: CASSPLQGRYSNQPQHF. DNA of the CDR3: TGTGCCAGCAGTCCCCTACAGGGACGTTATAGCAATCAGCCCCAGCATTTT.

The V call is TRBV5-4, the J call TRBJ2-2, with 7 positions matching TRBD1. The CDR3 has 16 amino acids. The germline gives CDR1 SGHNT, CDR2 YYREEE (reference sequence). Unmatched junction bases numbered 8, after V lost 4 bases and J lost 2 bases. The CDR3 DNA follows: TGTGCCAGCAGCCCTAGACAGGGTGATAACACCGGGGAGCTGTTTTTT. Translating it yields CASSPRQGDNTGELFF.

CDR3 sequence reads: CASSIGSSPSTDTQYF. CDR3 bases: TGTGCCAGTAGTATAGGTTCGAGCCCGAGCACAGATACGCAGTATTTT. The chain joins TRBV19 to TRBJ2-3; D not certain. This CDR3 region has 16 residues. Trimming removed 1 base from V and 0 bases from J, with 11 bases in between. Germline V gene sequence: CDR1 LNHDA, CDR2 SQIVND (reference sequence).

This clone was seen only a few times. V gene TRBV24-1 combines with J gene TRBJ2-1; D possibly corresponds to TRBD2 (6 bases). The V and J ends lost 1 base and 5 bases respectively, with 8 bases between them. The CDR3 is 14 amino acids. Per germline, CDR1 KGHDR and CDR2 SFDVKD. The CDR3: CATSDFGGHNEQFF. CDR3 in DNA: TGTGCCACCAGTGATTTCGGGGGTCACAATGAGCAGTTCTTC.

The gene calls are TRBV7-2 and TRBJ2-7, with no clear D. This CDR3 contains 13 residues. Per the germline V gene, CDR1 is SGHTA and CDR2 is FQGNSA. V lost 3 bases to trimming and J lost 4 bases, with 10 bases between them. CDR3 nucleotides: TGTGCCAGCAGCTTCTATTCGGGTTACGAGCAGTACTTC. Protein: CASSFYSGYEQYF. Together with reference TRBV7-2 and TRBJ2-7, the CDR3 gives the full variable domain: GAGVSQSPSNKVTEKGKDVELRCDPISGHTALYWYRQSLGQGLEFLIYFQGNSAPDKSGLPSDRFSAERTGGSVSTLTIQRTQQEDSAVYLCASSFYSGYEQYFGPGTRLTVT.

For the CDR3, the DNA is TGTGCCAGCAGTCTAGAAGGGAGCTCCTATAATTCACCCCTCCACTTT. As protein: CASSLEGSSYNSPLHF. J is TRBJ1-6 and V is TRBV7-2; the D is unclear. The V gene's germline CDR1 is SGHTA and CDR2 FQGNSA. CDR3 size: 16 residues. V lost 6 bases and J lost 0, with 12 bases in between.

The V and J genes are TRBV7-3 and TRBJ2-3; 10 nucleotides align to TRBD1. After removal of 5 bases from V and 5 bases from J, the junction contained 4 bases not matched to a gene. The CDR3 is made up of 14 amino acids. Germline loops: CDR1 SGHTA, CDR2 FQGTGA. The CDR3 loop reads CASSTTGGLDTQYF. In DNA form, the CDR3 reads TGTGCCAGCAGCACGACAGGGGGCCTAGATACGCAGTATTTT.

The chain has TRBV30 and TRBJ2-1; TRBD1 matches 10 bases. V dropped 8 bases and J dropped 4; count of bases not matched to a gene: 5. Germline loops: CDR1 GTSNPN, CDR2 SVGIG (reference sequence). The CDR3 is 13 residues long. The CDR3 reads CAADRGDYNEQFF. CDR3 sequence (DNA): TGTGCCGCGGACAGGGGGGATTACAATGAGCAGTTCTTC.

As regards this clone: This sample also contains other DNA sequences that code for the same CDR3. The V gene is TRBV18, the J gene TRBJ1-1; D unresolved. The germline CDR1 and CDR2 sequences are KGHSH and LQKENI. The V and J ends lost 3 bases and 1 base respectively, with 9 bases between them. The CDR3 is 14 residues long. CDR3 amino acids: CASSPGGGNTEAFF. The CDR3 nucleotides read TGTGCCAGCTCACCGGGAGGAGGGAACACTGAAGCTTTCTTT.

This clone was recorded only once. In DNA, the CDR3 is TGCAGCGAGGTCCCAGGGACAGGGGCAGGAGGCTACACCTTC. It yields the protein CSEVPGTGAGGYTF. J is TRBJ1-2 and V is TRBV29-1, with 10 nucleotides matching TRBD1. V dropped 7 bases and J dropped 8; count of bases not matched to a gene: 13. The CDR3 runs 14 residues. CDR1 and CDR2 (germline): SQVTM, ANQGSEA.

The chain recombines TRBV10-3 with TRBJ2-1; D ambiguous. V lost 0 bases, J lost 6 bases, and 12 bases lay in between. This CDR3 comprises 15 residues. CDR1 and CDR2 (germline): ENHRY, SYGVKD. The CDR3 sequence: CAISESRSQVNEQFF. For the CDR3, the DNA is TGTGCCATCAGTGAGTCACGTTCCCAGGTCAATGAGCAGTTCTTC.

J is TRBJ1-1 and V is TRBV5-4; D might be TRBD1 (6 bases). Trimming left V 4 bases short and J 1 base short, with 11 bases between. Per germline, CDR1 SGHNT and CDR2 YYREEE (reference sequence). CDR3 size: 14 residues. Written as DNA, the CDR3 is TGTGCCAGCAGCCCGACAGGTACGAACACTGAAGCTTTCTTT. Its protein is CASSPTGTNTEAFF.

Notes on this clone: The same CDR3 arises from other DNA sequences in this sample as well. The chain employs TRBV2 and TRBJ1-5; D unresolved. CDR1 and CDR2 from the germline V gene are SNHLY and FYNNEI. Trimming took 6 bases from V and 0 from J, leaving 9 bases between them. The CDR3 runs 14 residues. The CDR3 reads CASRDSYSNQPQHF. The DNA for the CDR3 is TGTGCCAGCAGGGACTCGTATAGCAATCAGCCCCAGCATTTT.

The CDR3 DNA reads TGTGCCAGCATCAGGGGCACGAATCAGCCCCAGCATTTT. It is translated as CASIRGTNQPQHF. The rearrangement joins TRBV6-5 to TRBJ1-5, with a possible D match to TRBD1 (6 bases). The CDR3 runs to 13 residues. V lost 7 bases and J 4 bases, leaving 11 bases between the germline ends. Per germline, CDR1 MNHEY and CDR2 SVGAGI.

The rearrangement uses TRBV7-9 and TRBJ2-3; no reliable D call. V shed 5 bases and J shed 6 bases, with 9 bases lying between them. The CDR3 has 12 residues. CDR1 is SEHNR, CDR2 FQNEAQ, per germline (reference sequence). CDR3 in DNA: TGTGCCAGCAGCCTGTCGGGTGATACGCAGTATTTT. This encodes CASSLSGDTQYF.

This clone was seen once. In DNA, the CDR3 is TGTGCCAGTAGGAACCGACAGGCCTCGATAGCTTTCTTT. Amino acid sequence: CASRNRQASIAFF. The chain links TRBV19 to TRBJ1-1, with a weak D call TRBD1 (6 bases). Trimming stripped 6 bases from V and 10 bases from J, with 18 bases between. This CDR3 has 13 residues. Looked up from germline, CDR1 is LNHDA and CDR2 is SQIVND (reference sequence).

V gene TRBV29-1 combines with J gene TRBJ2-3, with D possibly being TRBD2 (5 bases). V was trimmed by 3 bases and J by 14 bases, leaving 15 bases between them. CDR1 and CDR2 from the germline V gene are SQVTM and ANQGSEA. The CDR3 sequence is 11 residues long. The DNA of the CDR3 is TGCAGCGTTGAGCGGGCAGGAGGAAGGTATTTT. Translation gives CSVERAGGRYF.